This entry concerns a single T cell receptor (beta chain). This specimen belongs to a study of cytomegalovirus exposure and HLA in healthy donors. This PCR relied on a set of 60 Vbeta primers and 13 Jbeta primers. Measured with immunoSEQ multiplex PCR; TCRdb has only the in-frame clones, and not every one. Of 95,000 to 150,000 clones detected, around 77% appear once; the ten largest clones hold 9.5% to 15%. This CDR3 contains 14 residues. V was cut by 6 bases and J by 6 bases, with 16 bases left in between. Germline loops: CDR1 SNHLY, CDR2 FYNNEI. The V gene is TRBV2, the J gene TRBJ2-3; TRBD1 might be the D (6 bases). Sequencing used PBMCs. The receptor was derived from a woman aged 40 to 49 in good health and CMV-seropositive. The CDR3 spells CASSQGTTVDTQYF. CDR3 nucleotide sequence: TGTGCCAGCAGCCAGGGGACCACTGTCGATACGCAGTATTTT.